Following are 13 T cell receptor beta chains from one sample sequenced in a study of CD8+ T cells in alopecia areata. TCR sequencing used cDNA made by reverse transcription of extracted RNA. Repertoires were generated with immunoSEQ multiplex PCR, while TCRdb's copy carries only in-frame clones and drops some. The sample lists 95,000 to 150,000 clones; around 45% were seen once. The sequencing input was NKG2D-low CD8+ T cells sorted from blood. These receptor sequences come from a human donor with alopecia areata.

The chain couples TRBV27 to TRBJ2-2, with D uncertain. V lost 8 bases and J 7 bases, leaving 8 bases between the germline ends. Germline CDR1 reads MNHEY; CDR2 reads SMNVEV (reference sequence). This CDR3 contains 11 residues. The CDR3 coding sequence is TGTGCCAGCGCCGATAACGGGGAGCTGTTTTTT. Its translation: CASADNGELFF.

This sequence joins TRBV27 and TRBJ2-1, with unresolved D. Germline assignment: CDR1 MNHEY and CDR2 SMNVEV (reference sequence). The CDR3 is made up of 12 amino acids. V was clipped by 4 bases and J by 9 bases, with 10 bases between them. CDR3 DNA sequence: TGTGCCAGCAGTTCGTGGGGTGGTGAGCAGTTCTTC. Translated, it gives CASSSWGGEQFF.

Here the CDR3 reads CSVDSDRGGETQYF. The CDR3 nucleotides read TGCAGCGTTGATTCGGACAGGGGAGGGGAGACCCAGTACTTC. The chain employs TRBV29-1 and TRBJ2-5; 9 bases fit TRBD1. J lost 5 bases, V lost 3 bases, and 7 bases had no gene match. The CDR3 is made up of 14 amino acids. The germline V gene encodes CDR1 SQVTM and CDR2 ANQGSEA.

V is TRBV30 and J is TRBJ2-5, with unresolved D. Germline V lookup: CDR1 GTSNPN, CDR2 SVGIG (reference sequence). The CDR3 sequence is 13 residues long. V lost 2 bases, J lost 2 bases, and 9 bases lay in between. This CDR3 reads CAWSPDGQETQYF. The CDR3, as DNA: TGTGCCTGGAGTCCGGACGGACAAGAGACCCAGTACTTC.

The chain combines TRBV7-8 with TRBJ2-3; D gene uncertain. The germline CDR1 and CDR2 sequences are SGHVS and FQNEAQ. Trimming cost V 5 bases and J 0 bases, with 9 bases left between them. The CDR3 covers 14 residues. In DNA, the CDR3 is TGTGCCAGCAGCGCCGGCTCAAGCACAGATACGCAGTATTTT. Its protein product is CASSAGSSTDTQYF.

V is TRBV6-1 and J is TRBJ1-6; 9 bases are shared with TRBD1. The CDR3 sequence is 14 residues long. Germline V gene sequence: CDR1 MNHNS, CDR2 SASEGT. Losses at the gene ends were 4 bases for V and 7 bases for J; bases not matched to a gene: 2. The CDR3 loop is CASSGDRENSPLHF. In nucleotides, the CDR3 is TGTGCCAGCAGTGGGGACAGGGAGAATTCACCCCTCCACTTT.

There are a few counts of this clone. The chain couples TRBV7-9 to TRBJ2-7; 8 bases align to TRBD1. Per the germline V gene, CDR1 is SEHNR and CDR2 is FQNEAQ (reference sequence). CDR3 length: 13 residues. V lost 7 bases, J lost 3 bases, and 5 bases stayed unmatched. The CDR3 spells CASNRGTGYEQYF. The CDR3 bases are TGTGCCAGCAATCGCGGGACAGGCTACGAGCAGTACTTC.

This CDR3 is CSGLPGAETQYF. The CDR3 DNA is TGCAGCGGGTTGCCGGGGGCGGAGACCCAGTACTTC. This chain uses TRBV29-1 with TRBJ2-5, with D possibly being TRBD1 or TRBD2 (6 bases each). CDR1 SQVTM and CDR2 ANQGSEA come from the germline V gene. Trimming removed 7 bases at V and 5 bases at J, with 14 bases between. This CDR3 has 12 residues.

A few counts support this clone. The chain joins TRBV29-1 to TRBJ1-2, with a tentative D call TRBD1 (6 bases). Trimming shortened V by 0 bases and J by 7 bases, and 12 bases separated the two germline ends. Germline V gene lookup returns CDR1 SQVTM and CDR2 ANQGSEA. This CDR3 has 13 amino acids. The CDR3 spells CSVEDSGAGGYTF. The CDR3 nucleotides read TGCAGCGTTGAAGATTCGGGGGCGGGTGGCTACACCTTC.

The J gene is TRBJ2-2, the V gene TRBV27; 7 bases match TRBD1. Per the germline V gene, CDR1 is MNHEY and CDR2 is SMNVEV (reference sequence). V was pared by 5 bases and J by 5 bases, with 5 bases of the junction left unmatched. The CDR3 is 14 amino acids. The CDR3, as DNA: TGTGCCAGCAGTCCCGAACAGGGGACCGGGGAGCTGTTTTTT. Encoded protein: CASSPEQGTGELFF.

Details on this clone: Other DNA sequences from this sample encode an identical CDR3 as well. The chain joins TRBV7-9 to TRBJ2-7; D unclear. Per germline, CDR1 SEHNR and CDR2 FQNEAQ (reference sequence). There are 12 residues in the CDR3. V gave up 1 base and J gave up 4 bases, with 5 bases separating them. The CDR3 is CASSLGSYEQYF. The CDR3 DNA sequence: TGTGCCAGCAGCTTAGGCTCTTACGAGCAGTACTTC. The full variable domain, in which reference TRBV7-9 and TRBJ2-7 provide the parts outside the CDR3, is DTGVSQNPRHKITKRGQNVTFRCDPISEHNRLYWYRQTLGQGPEFLTYFQNEAQLEKSRLLSDRFSAERPKGSFSTLEIQRTEQGDSAMYLCASSLGSYEQYFGPGTRLTVT.

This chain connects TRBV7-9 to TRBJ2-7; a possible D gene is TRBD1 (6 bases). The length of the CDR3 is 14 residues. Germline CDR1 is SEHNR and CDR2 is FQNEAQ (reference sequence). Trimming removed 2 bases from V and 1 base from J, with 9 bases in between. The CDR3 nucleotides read TGTGCCAGCAGCTTAACAGGGACGTCCTACGAGCAGTACTTC. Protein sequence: CASSLTGTSYEQYF. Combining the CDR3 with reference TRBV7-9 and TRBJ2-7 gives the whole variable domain DTGVSQNPRHKITKRGQNVTFRCDPISEHNRLYWYRQTLGQGPEFLTYFQNEAQLEKSRLLSDRFSAERPKGSFSTLEIQRTEQGDSAMYLCASSLTGTSYEQYFGPGTRLTVT.

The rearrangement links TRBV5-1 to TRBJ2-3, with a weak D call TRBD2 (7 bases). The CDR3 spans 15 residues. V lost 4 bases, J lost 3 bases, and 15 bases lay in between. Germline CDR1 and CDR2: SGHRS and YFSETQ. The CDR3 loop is CASSPEGGPTDTQYF. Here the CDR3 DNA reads TGCGCCAGCAGCCCTGAGGGGGGGCCAACAGATACGCAGTATTTT.